This TCR beta chain was identified during a study of CD8+ T cells in alopecia areata. Points from the study as a whole: Although TCR sharing was seen in mice, sharing across patients was less clear, possibly for HLA-related reasons. While patients received tofacitinib, many expanded lesional clones remained present in scalp and blood. An increase in clonality over normal scalp was evident in lesional scalp, especially alopecia totalis/universalis.

Extraction of RNA preceded its reverse transcription into cDNA, which served as the sequencing template. The repertoire was sequenced with immunoSEQ multiplex PCR; TCRdb's copy has only in-frame clones and lacks some. Of 150,000 or so clones listed, 50% to 65% are singletons. Treatment meaning: oral pan-JAK inhibitor, 5-10 mg twice daily. This clone was detected a few times. Its antigen is unidentified. The V and J ends lost 4 bases and 5 bases, in that order; junction bases with no gene match: 16. This CDR3 has 18 amino acids. Per germline, CDR1 SGHNT and CDR2 YYREEE (reference sequence). The input for sequencing was CD8+ T cells sorted from blood, taken at week 4, from a patient treated with tofacitinib. The TCR comes from a human donor with alopecia areata. This rearrangement joins TRBV5-4 to TRBJ2-5, with TRBD2 matching 11 bases. This chain's CDR3 is CASSPGVAGGPWGETQYF. Here the CDR3 DNA reads TGTGCCAGCAGCCCCGGGGTAGCGGGGGGGCCATGGGGGGAGACCCAGTACTTC.